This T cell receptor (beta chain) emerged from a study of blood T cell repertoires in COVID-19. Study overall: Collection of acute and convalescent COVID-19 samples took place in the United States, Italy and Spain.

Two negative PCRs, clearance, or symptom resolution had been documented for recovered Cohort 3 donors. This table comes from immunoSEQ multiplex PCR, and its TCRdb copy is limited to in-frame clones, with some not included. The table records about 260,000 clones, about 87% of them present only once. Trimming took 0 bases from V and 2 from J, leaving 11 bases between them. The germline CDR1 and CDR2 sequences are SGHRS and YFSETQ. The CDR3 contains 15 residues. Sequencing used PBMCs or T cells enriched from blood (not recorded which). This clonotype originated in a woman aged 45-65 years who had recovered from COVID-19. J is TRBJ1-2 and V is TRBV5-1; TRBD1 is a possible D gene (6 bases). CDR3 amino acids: CASSLVRGANYGYTF. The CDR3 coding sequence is TGCGCCAGCAGCTTGGTCCGGGGGGCGAACTATGGCTACACCTTC. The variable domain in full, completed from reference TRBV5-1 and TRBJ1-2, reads KAGVTQTPRYLIKTRGQQVTLSCSPISGHRSVSWYQQTPGQGLQFLFEYFSETQRNKGNFPGRFSGRQFSNSRSEMNVSTLELGDSALYLCASSLVRGANYGYTFGSGTRLTVV.